The next 16 T cell receptor beta chains were all read from a single sample in a study of cytomegalovirus exposure and HLA in healthy donors. In the PCR, 60 Vbeta and 13 Jbeta primers were used. The data were produced by immunoSEQ multiplex PCR, yet TCRdb's version contains in-frame clones alone and is incomplete. Of around 200,000 clones listed, less than 85% were seen once; the top ten hold 0.65%. The material sequenced was PBMCs. Receptor source: a boy younger than 18 in good health and CMV-seronegative.

The chain has TRBV30 and TRBJ1-6, with D unresolved. This CDR3 has 12 residues. From germline, CDR1 is GTSNPN and CDR2 SVGIG (reference sequence). Deletions cut 5 bases from V and 7 bases from J, with 9 bases between. This CDR3 reads CAWAPGNSPLHF. The CDR3 DNA sequence: TGTGCCTGGGCGCCGGGGAATTCACCCCTCCACTTT. Using reference TRBV30 and TRBJ1-6 for the parts outside the CDR3, the full variable domain is SQTIHQWPATLVQPVGSPLSLECTVEGTSNPNLYWYRQAAGRGLQLLFYSVGIGQISSEVPQNLSASRPQDRQFILSSKKLLLSDSGFYLCAWAPGNSPLHFGNGTRLTVT.

The genes are TRBV9 and TRBJ2-2; TRBD2 matches 16 bases. The CDR3 totals 19 residues. From germline, CDR1 is SGDLS and CDR2 YYNGEE. Trimming cost V 5 bases and J 2 bases; bases outside gene matches: 9. CDR3 sequence reads: CASRVKGTSGRGNTGELFF. The CDR3 DNA reads as TGTGCCAGCAGGGTAAAGGGGACTAGCGGGAGGGGAAACACCGGGGAGCTGTTTTTT.

The chain couples TRBV19 to TRBJ1-1; maybe TRBD1 (6 bases). V shed 7 bases and J shed 5 bases, with 14 bases lying between them. The CDR3 has 13 residues. Germline loops: CDR1 LNHDA, CDR2 SQIVND (reference sequence). The CDR3 DNA sequence: TGTGCCAGTAACACCCCAGGGGTGACTGAAGCTTTCTTT. Its protein product is CASNTPGVTEAFF.

The chain links TRBV19 to TRBJ1-1; TRBD1 is a possible D gene (5 bases). The CDR3 contains 13 residues. Trimming stripped 3 bases from V and 7 bases from J, with 12 bases between. From germline, CDR1 is LNHDA and CDR2 SQIVND (reference sequence). CDR3 amino acids: CASSMAGRDEAFF. The CDR3 DNA follows: TGTGCCAGTAGTATGGCAGGGAGGGATGAAGCTTTCTTT. The full variable domain, with the rest looked up from reference TRBV19 and TRBJ1-1, is DGGITQSPKYLFRKEGQNVTLSCEQNLNHDAMYWYRQDPGQGLRLIYYSQIVNDFQKGDIAEGYSVSREKKESFPLTVTSAQKNPTAFYLCASSMAGRDEAFFGQGTRLTVV.

The chain couples TRBV7-2 to TRBJ2-5; no clear D. Trimming removed 1 base from V and 2 bases from J, with 8 bases in between. The CDR3 extends over 14 amino acids. Germline V gene lookup returns CDR1 SGHTA and CDR2 FQGNSA. CDR3 sequence reads: CASSLVLTQETQYF. CDR3 nucleotides: TGTGCCAGCAGCTTAGTTTTGACACAAGAGACCCAGTACTTC.

The rearrangement links TRBV10-3 to TRBJ2-6; D perhaps matches TRBD2 (6 bases). The CDR3 is 16 amino acids. Germline CDR1 ENHRY, CDR2 SYGVKD. The V end lost 5 bases, the J end lost 1 base, and 12 bases lay between the germline ends. The CDR3 spells CAISKGLSSGANVLTF. In nucleotides, the CDR3 is TGTGCCATCAGTAAGGGACTTTCATCTGGGGCCAACGTCCTGACTTTC.

CDR3 DNA: TGCGCCAGCAGCCAAGAACGACTAGCGGACACCGGGGAGCTGTTTTTT. Translation gives CASSQERLADTGELFF. The chain couples TRBV4-1 to TRBJ2-2; 9 bases are a match to TRBD2. The germline V gene encodes CDR1 MGHRA and CDR2 YSYEKL. V shed 0 bases and J 3 bases; nucleotides not matched to a gene: 2. The CDR3 runs to 16 residues.

The J gene is TRBJ2-2, the V gene TRBV27, with 8 positions matching TRBD1. The trim removed 5 bases at V and 2 bases at J, leaving 16 bases unmatched. Germline loops: CDR1 MNHEY, CDR2 SMNVEV (reference sequence). The CDR3 has 19 amino acids. This CDR3 reads CASSPTLYLDRGNTGELFF. The DNA of the CDR3 is TGTGCCAGCAGTCCTACCTTATATCTCGACAGGGGTAACACCGGGGAGCTGTTTTTT.

The chain employs TRBV5-6 and TRBJ1-1, with D perhaps matching TRBD1 (6 bases). Trimming took off 2 bases at V and 6 bases at J, with 17 bases between the two ends. The germline V gene has CDR1 SGHDT and CDR2 YYEEEE. This CDR3 is built from 15 residues. As DNA, the CDR3 is TGTGCCAGCAGCTTCGGGTACAGGGTAGAGGCTGAAGCTTTCTTT. Protein sequence: CASSFGYRVEAEAFF.

This clone has a single count. The chain combines TRBV6-6 with TRBJ1-2; TRBD1 matches 9 bases. The germline V gene has CDR1 MNHNY and CDR2 SVGAGI (reference sequence). The CDR3 has 15 residues. Trimming removed 7 bases from V and 8 bases from J; junction bases left unmatched: 14. This CDR3 is CASITGTGYGEGYTF. CDR3 DNA sequence: TGTGCCAGCATTACCGGGACAGGGTACGGGGAGGGCTACACCTTC.

The chain carries TRBV5-1 and TRBJ1-3, with TRBD1 identical over 8 bases. The CDR3 is made up of 15 amino acids. V shed 7 bases and J 4 bases; nucleotides not matched to a gene: 10. Germline lookup yields CDR1 SGHRS and CDR2 YFSETQ. The CDR3, as DNA: TGCGCCAGCCACGGGCAGGGGGCCAAGGGAAACACCATATATTTT. It is translated as CASHGQGAKGNTIYF.

V and J are TRBV11-2 and TRBJ1-5; maybe TRBD1 (5 bases). Trimming took 3 bases from V and 4 from J, leaving 13 bases between them. CDR1 is SGHAT, CDR2 FQNNGV, per germline. The CDR3 runs to 15 residues. CDR3 DNA: TGTGCCAGCAGCTTGGGGGGGAAAGGAAATCAGCCCCAGCATTTT. Protein sequence: CASSLGGKGNQPQHF.

The rearrangement links TRBV30 to TRBJ1-1; TRBD1 agrees at 8 bases. J gave up 3 bases and V 5 bases, and 11 bases lay outside the gene matches. This CDR3 has 15 residues. The V gene's germline CDR1 is GTSNPN and CDR2 SVGIG (reference sequence). CDR3 nucleotides: TGTGCCTGGGATGCCTCACCGGACAGGGACACTGAAGCTTTCTTT. It yields the protein CAWDASPDRDTEAFF.

This chain links TRBV7-2 with TRBJ2-7, with a possible D match to TRBD1 (6 bases). The length of the CDR3 is 13 residues. Per the germline V gene, CDR1 is SGHTA and CDR2 is FQGNSA. V was clipped by 5 bases and J by 2 bases, with 10 bases between them. CDR3 sequence: CASSRYRAYEQYF. The CDR3 nucleotides read TGTGCCAGCAGCAGGTACAGGGCCTACGAGCAGTACTTC.

V is TRBV7-9 and J is TRBJ2-1; 12 positions match TRBD2. CDR1 is SEHNR and CDR2 is FQNEAQ in the germline V gene (reference sequence). The V segment lost 5 bases and the J segment 4 bases; nucleotides outside the gene matches: 9. This CDR3 is 17 amino acids long. CDR3 in DNA: TGTGCCAGCAGCACCGTTCGACTAGCGGGAGAGTACAATGAGCAGTTCTTC. The encoded protein is CASSTVRLAGEYNEQFF.

The rearrangement joins TRBV2 to TRBJ2-7, with 8 bases identical to TRBD1. CDR3 length equals 13 residues. Germline CDR1 reads SNHLY; CDR2 reads FYNNEI. The trim removed 8 bases at V and 0 bases at J, leaving 3 bases unmatched. CDR3 sequence reads: CASGDRSSYEQYF. Written as DNA, the CDR3 is TGTGCCAGCGGGGACAGGAGCTCCTACGAGCAGTACTTC.